These T cell receptor beta chains were read from a single sample in a study of blood T cell repertoires in COVID-19. This table comes from immunoSEQ multiplex PCR, and its TCRdb copy is limited to in-frame clones, with some not included. The table includes fewer than 400,000 clones, about 83% detected once. Sequencing input: peripheral blood. These receptors were obtained from a man aged 30 to 45 with active or convalescent COVID-19. Both conserved end residues are part of each CDR3. The D gene is left open where the match is weak. Expanded clones are given a class, and other clones once, few, many or no size at all.

TRBJ1-1	once	.	TRBV12-3/TRBV12-4	TGTGCCAGCAGTTTACTAATGAACACTGAAGCTTTCTTT	CASSLLMNTEAFF
TRBJ1-3	.	TRBD1	TRBV29-1	TGCAGCGTCGCACAGGGGTCTGGAAACACCATATATTTT	CSVAQGSGNTIYF
TRBJ2-7	.	.	TRBV5-1	TGCGCCAGCAGCCTAGACTTAGGGCCGGGGGAGCAGTACTTC	CASSLDLGPGEQYF
TRBJ2-2	few	.	TRBV12-2	TGTGCCCCCCCTGAGCGGGAGGGCCGTAGGGAGCTGTTTTTT	CAPPEREGRRELFF
TRBJ1-2	few	.	TRBV24-1	TGTGCCACCAGTGATTTAGCAGGGAATGGCTACACCTTC	CATSDLAGNGYTF
TRBJ1-2	.	TRBD1	TRBV24-1	TGTGCCACCAGTGATCCCAGGGGGAAGGGCTACACCTTC	CATSDPRGKGYTF
TRBJ2-3	once	.	TRBV7-2	TGTGCCAGCAGCTCTCAGAGGGATACGCAGTATTTT	CASSSQRDTQYF
TRBJ1-2	.	.	TRBV4-1	TGCGCCAGCAGCTCCATCTCCCAGGGGCGTTCGGCTGGCTACACCTTC	CASSSISQGRSAGYTF
TRBJ2-5	.	TRBD2	TRBV4-1	TGCGCCAGCAGCCAAGAGCTAGCGGGGGGCCAAGAGACCCAGTACTTC	CASSQELAGGQETQYF
TRBJ2-1	.	.	TRBV5-1	TGCGCCAGCATGTCTAGAGTTGAAAATGAGCAGTTCTTC	CASMSRVENEQFF
TRBJ1-1	.	.	TRBV5-1	TGCGCCAGCAGCCCCAACGTGCAGGCAGACACTGAAGCTTTCTTT	CASSPNVQADTEAFF
TRBJ1-3	.	.	TRBV7-2	TGTGCCAGCAGCTTATCCGGGGACACCATATATTTT	CASSLSGDTIYF
TRBJ2-1	.	TRBD2	TRBV6-5	TGTGCCAGCAGGACTAGCGGGGAACCCTACAATGAGCAGTTCTTC	CASRTSGEPYNEQFF
TRBJ2-1	.	TRBD2	TRBV7-8	TGTGCCAGCAGCTCGTTAGCGGGGGGGGTGAACAATGAGCAGTTCTTC	CASSSLAGGVNNEQFF
TRBJ1-2	.	.	TRBV30	TGTGCCTGGAGTGTACTATCTGGCTATGGCTACACCTTC	CAWSVLSGYGYTF
TRBJ1-2	.	.	TRBV19	TGTGCCTCCTCTCTGGGGAGGGTCTATGGCTACACCTTC	CASSLGRVYGYTF
TRBJ2-1	.	.	TRBV28	TGTGCCAGCAGCGGGGGTCGTAATGAGCAGTTCTTC	CASSGGRNEQFF
TRBJ2-7	.	.	TRBV28	TGTGCCAGCAGTTTTAGGGGTGAGCAGTACTTC	CASSFRGEQYF
TRBJ2-1	.	.	TRBV27	TGTGCCAGCAAAGCTCCCGGGACACTCAACAATGAGCAGTTCTTC	CASKAPGTLNNEQFF
TRBJ1-1	.	.	TRBV30	TGTGCCTTTGGTCCTACAGCCTTCTATTCTATGAACACTGAAGCTTTCTTT	CAFGPTAFYSMNTEAFF
TRBJ2-1	.	.	TRBV6-2/TRBV6-3	TGTGCCAGCAGTTCTACAGGGATCTATGAGCAGTTCTTC	CASSSTGIYEQFF
TRBJ2-2	.	TRBD1	TRBV4-1	TGCGCCAGCAGCCAACCTCGACAGGGGGGGCCCGGGGAGCTGTTTTTT	CASSQPRQGGPGELFF
TRBJ2-7	.	.	TRBV6-2/TRBV6-3	TGTGCCAGCAGTGCCCAGGGTTACGAGCAGTACTTC	CASSAQGYEQYF
TRBJ1-2	.	.	TRBV7-9	TGTGCCAGCAGCTTCTCGGGCGCCGCGGGGGGAGGCTACACCTTC	CASSFSGAAGGGYTF
TRBJ2-1	.	.	TRBV5-1	TGCGCCAGCAGCTTGGGTGGGACTCACAATGAGCAGTTCTTC	CASSLGGTHNEQFF
TRBJ2-1	.	.	TRBV9	TGTGCCAGCAGCGTGAGATTAGGGGGCAATGAGCAGTTCTTC	CASSVRLGGNEQFF
TRBJ1-1	.	.	TRBV4-3	TGCGCCAGCAGCCAAGAGGGGAGGAAGGGGAAGGGAGCTTTCTTT	CASSQEGRKGKGAFF
TRBJ2-5	.	TRBD2	TRBV29-1	TGCAGCGCCTGGACTAGCTACCTCCAAGAGACCCAGTACTTC	CSAWTSYLQETQYF
TRBJ2-1	once	TRBD2	TRBV3-1/TRBV3-2	TGTGCCAGCAGCCATAGCGGGCACCGGGTCAATGAGCAGTTCTTC	CASSHSGHRVNEQFF
TRBJ1-5	.	.	TRBV21-1	TGTGCCAGCAGCAAAGAGGAGGGAAGAGGGGTGGGCAATCAGCCCCAGCATTTT	CASSKEEGRGVGNQPQHF
TRBJ2-7	.	TRBD1	TRBV11-1	TGTGCCAGCAGCTTCAGACAGGGCTCCTACGAGCAGTACTTC	CASSFRQGSYEQYF
TRBJ1-6	.	.	TRBV6-5	TGTGCCAGCACCACAGGGTCGGCGAATTCACCCCTCCACTTT	CASTTGSANSPLHF
TRBJ1-4	.	TRBD1	TRBV10-3	TGTGCCATCAGATTGGGACAGGGAGACGAAAAACTGTTTTTT	CAIRLGQGDEKLFF
TRBJ2-5	.	.	TRBV5-1	TGCGCCAGCAGCTTGGACAGGGTGGAGACCCAGTACTTC	CASSLDRVETQYF
TRBJ1-6	.	.	TRBV7-3	TGTGCCAGCAGCTTTGGGCCACCCGCCTCCGGTTCACCCCTCCACTTT	CASSFGPPASGSPLHF
TRBJ2-3	.	TRBD2	TRBV7-8	TGTGCCAGCAGCCCCCGACTAGCTGGGGGCACAGATACGCAGTATTTT	CASSPRLAGGTDTQYF